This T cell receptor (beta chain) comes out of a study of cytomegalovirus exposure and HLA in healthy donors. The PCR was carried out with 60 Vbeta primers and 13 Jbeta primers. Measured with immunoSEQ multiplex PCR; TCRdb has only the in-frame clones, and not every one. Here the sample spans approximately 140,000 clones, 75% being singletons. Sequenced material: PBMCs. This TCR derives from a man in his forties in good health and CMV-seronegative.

This CDR3 reads CASSPPRQGDQETQYF. The CDR3 DNA sequence: TGTGCCAGCTCACCACCCCGCCAAGGGGACCAAGAGACCCAGTACTTC. This chain connects TRBV18 to TRBJ2-5; weak D call: TRBD1 (5 bases). V was shortened by 0 bases and J by 0 bases, with 11 bases between the two germline ends. This CDR3 is built from 16 residues. Germline CDR1 reads KGHSH; CDR2 reads LQKENI.